These 28 T cell receptor beta chains were all obtained from the same sample, sequenced in a study of tumor-infiltrating lymphocytes in primary liver carcinoma. Germline DNA was extracted too, while blood RNA derived from unsorted whole blood. From around 0.5 ug total RNA, TCR beta cDNA was generated with a primer in the constant region. Three nested multiplex PCR rounds, a slightly modified ARM-PCR method, built the TCR beta libraries. TRBV1-TRBV30 forward primers paired with a C-beta reverse primer were used in the first two PCR rounds, which ran roughly 10 cycles each. Each CDR3 protein is one row after TCRdb ran MiXCR on the multiplex PCR reads. The top ten hold over 15% of the sample, which has approximately 320,000 distinct CDR3 sequences, 58% seen once. The specimen was peripheral blood. The receptor set was obtained from a woman under 40 with primary liver carcinoma and hepatitis B virus infection.

The sample holds a few counts of this clonotype. This rearrangement joins TRBV14 to TRBJ2-1; D uncertain. Looked up from germline, CDR1 is SGHDN and CDR2 is FVKESK. V gave up 1 base and J gave up 6 bases, with 10 bases separating them. There are 14 residues in the CDR3. The CDR3 DNA reads as TGTGCCAGCAGCCAAGTTTCCCGCGCCAATGAGCAGTTCTTC. This codes for CASSQVSRANEQFF.

This clonotype was picked up many times. The gene calls are TRBV6-2 or TRBV6-3 and TRBJ1-6, with 9 bases that match TRBD1. Germline CDR1 is MNHEY and CDR2 is SVGEGT. The CDR3 spans 15 residues. V shed 8 bases and J 11 bases; nucleotides not matched to a gene: 13. The CDR3 nucleotides read TGTGCCAGCCATCCTACGGGACAGGGTGCGACACCCCTCCACTTT. Protein product: CASHPTGQGATPLHF.

With regard to this clonotype: Its ends do not fully match the called genes, so a read error is possible. The J gene is TRBJ2-5, the V gene TRBV12-3 or TRBV12-4; D gene uncertain. This CDR3 region has 14 residues. CDR3 in amino acids: CVSSLRTQQETQYF. The DNA of the CDR3 is TGTGTCAGCAGTTTGCGGACGCAACAAGAGACCCAGTACTTC.

In its sample, this clonotype was seen a few times. The J gene is TRBJ2-1, the V gene TRBV5-5; 12 nucleotides agree with TRBD2. CDR1 is SGHKS and CDR2 is YYEKEE in the germline V gene (reference sequence). This CDR3 spans 18 amino acids. The junction had 10 bases not matched to a gene; V was cut back by 0 bases and J by 6 bases. The CDR3 sequence: CASSLGTSGAKGLNEQFF. CDR3 coding DNA: TGTGCCAGCAGCTTGGGGACTAGCGGGGCCAAGGGTCTCAATGAGCAGTTCTTC.

Concerning this clonotype itself: One end of the junction fails to match germline, which may point to a read error. The V and J genes are TRBV11-2 and TRBJ2-3; TRBD1 might be the D (5 bases). The CDR3 has 15 amino acids. The germline gives CDR1 SGHAT, CDR2 FQNNGV. The CDR3 nucleotides are TGTGCTAGCAGCGTCGATAGGGGCATCACAGATACGCAGTATTTT. It specifies CASSVDRGITDTQYF.

Comments on this clonotype: In this CDR3 the conserved last residue, phenylalanine or tryptophan, is missing, so a read error is likely. This chain links TRBV11-3 with TRBJ2-6; 7 nucleotides line up with TRBD1. V lost 5 bases, J lost 15 bases, and 13 bases stayed unmatched. The germline V gene encodes CDR1 SGHNT and CDR2 YENEEA. CDR3 size: 14 residues. The CDR3 sequence is CASSGRTGANTLTL. Written as DNA, the CDR3 is TGTGCCAGCAGCGGTCGAACAGGGGCCAACACCCTGACTCTC.

The rearrangement joins TRBV9 to TRBJ2-2, with 8 bases matching TRBD2. Germline trimming cut 2 bases from V and 6 bases from J; bases unmatched to any gene: 3. The CDR3 has 14 residues. Looked up from germline, CDR1 is SGDLS and CDR2 is YYNGEE. The CDR3 is CASSVDGRAGELFF. DNA of the CDR3: TGTGCCAGCAGCGTTGACGGGAGGGCCGGGGAGCTGTTTTTT.

CDR3 coding DNA: TGTGCCAGCAGCCAAGGACAGGGGGTCGGTAATGAAAAACTGTTTTTT. Translating it yields CASSQGQGVGNEKLFF. The V and J genes are TRBV4-2 and TRBJ1-4; 9 bases fit TRBD1. CDR1 LGHNA and CDR2 YNFKEQ come from the germline V gene. This CDR3 comprises 16 residues. The V gene end was trimmed by 1 base and the J gene end by 4 bases; junction bases not matched to a gene: 4.

This clonotype came up many times. The V call is TRBV6-5, the J call TRBJ2-3; 10 bases line up with TRBD2. Germline CDR1 is MNHEY and CDR2 is SVGAGI. Unmatched junction bases numbered 12, after V lost 6 bases and J lost 0 bases. The CDR3 runs 18 residues. As DNA, the CDR3 is TGTGCCAGCAGCTCCCCAGGACTAGCGGCCTCTAGCACAGATACGCAGTATTTT. Residues: CASSSPGLAASSTDTQYF.

V and J are TRBV7-9 and TRBJ1-2, with D possibly being TRBD1 (5 bases). This CDR3 contains 14 residues. With 1 base removed from V and 8 bases from J, the gap between germline ends came to 14 bases. Per germline, CDR1 SEHNR and CDR2 FQNEAQ (reference sequence). The DNA of the CDR3 is TGTGCCAGCAGCTTAGTCGAGTCAGGGAGCGGCTACACCTTC. The encoded protein is CASSLVESGSGYTF.

The table lists this clonotype with a count of one. This chain uses TRBV12-3 or TRBV12-4 with TRBJ2-1; TRBD2 agrees at 10 bases. The CDR3 totals 13 residues. The J segment lost 14 bases and the V segment lost 5 bases, leaving 9 bases of the junction unmatched. CDR3 in amino acids: CASSDSLAGVKFF. CDR3 bases: TGTGCCAGCAGTGACAGTCTAGCGGGGGTCAAGTTCTTC.

The chain joins TRBV29-1 to TRBJ2-5; no reliable D call. This CDR3 has 11 amino acids. The V end lost 6 bases, the J end lost 13 bases, and 18 bases lay between the germline ends. Germline CDR1 reads SQVTM; CDR2 reads ANQGSEA. The CDR3 loop is CSVDSGRIPYF. The DNA of the CDR3 is TGCAGCGTGGATAGTGGGCGCATTCCGTACTTC.

This rearrangement joins TRBV12-3 or TRBV12-4 to TRBJ2-2, with D unclear. CDR3 length: 13 residues. The V gene lost 5 bases and the J gene lost 4 bases, with 8 bases spanning the gap. The CDR3 spells CASSLGFTGELFF. CDR3 sequence (DNA): TGTGCCAGCAGTCTAGGCTTCACCGGGGAGCTGTTTTTT.

To note about this clonotype: One end of the junction fails to match germline, which may point to a read error. The chain is built from TRBV29-1 and TRBJ2-5, with D maybe TRBD2 (6 bases). The CDR3 has 12 amino acids. From germline, CDR1 is SQVTM and CDR2 ANQGSEA. The DNA for the CDR3 is TGCGGCGTCGATCTAGCGACGGAGGCTCAGTACTTC. Its translation: CGVDLATEAQYF.

The sample holds many counts of this clonotype. The CDR3 DNA follows: TGTGCCAGCAGCTCGGTCAAAGCGGGAAGCACAGATACGCAGTATTTT. Its protein is CASSSVKAGSTDTQYF. The chain has TRBV4-2 and TRBJ2-3; 7 bases are shared with TRBD2. The CDR3 extends over 16 amino acids. CDR1 and CDR2 from the germline V gene are LGHNA and YNFKEQ. V was pared by 5 bases and J by 0 bases, with 8 bases of the junction left unmatched.

This clonotype was detected ten times or more. The chain recombines TRBV29-1 with TRBJ2-3; D is unclear. CDR3 length equals 14 residues. Trimming cost V 8 bases and J 5 bases, with 20 bases left between them. The germline gives CDR1 SQVTM, CDR2 ANQGSEA. The CDR3 loop is CSYDISAVGDTQYF. The CDR3 DNA follows: TGCAGCTATGATATCAGCGCAGTAGGAGATACGCAGTATTTT.

V gene TRBV4-1 combines with J gene TRBJ2-1; the match to TRBD1 covers 9 bases. The germline V gene has CDR1 MGHRA and CDR2 YSYEKL. CDR3 size: 15 residues. The V gene end was trimmed by 6 bases and the J gene end by 7 bases; junction bases not matched to a gene: 10. In DNA, the CDR3 is TGCGCCAGCAGACAGGGCGGGACAGGGAGGAATGAGCAGTTCTTC. This translates into CASRQGGTGRNEQFF.

Comments on this clonotype: This may come from a read error, since a much larger clone is one base off. The genes are TRBV6-2 or TRBV6-3 and TRBJ2-5; D call uncertain. The CDR3 has 11 amino acids. The germline V gene has CDR1 MNHEY and CDR2 SVGEGT. The V gene lost 5 bases and the J gene lost 6 bases, with 7 bases spanning the gap. CDR3 DNA: TGTGCCAGCAGTGACCACAAGACCCAGTACTTC. Translated, it gives CASSDHKTQYF.

In this sample, this clonotype turned up many times. The chain is built from TRBV6-6 and TRBJ1-2, with TRBD1 matching 11 bases. Per germline, CDR1 MNHNY and CDR2 SVGAGI (reference sequence). V lost 4 bases and J lost 7; bases outside the gene matches: 11. The CDR3 contains 16 residues. CDR3 region: CASSSVSTGTGGGYTF. The CDR3 region has the DNA TGTGCCAGCAGTTCCGTCTCAACCGGGACAGGGGGTGGCTACACCTTC.

This clonotype occurred once. The CDR3 does not end in the conserved phenylalanine or tryptophan, so this is likely a read error. The chain couples TRBV12-3 or TRBV12-4 to TRBJ2-5, with 9 bases identical to TRBD2. The length of the CDR3 is 14 residues. With V trimmed by 8 bases and J by 3 bases, 7 bases remained unmatched. The CDR3 region has the DNA TGTGCCAGCGGCGAGAGCGGGGGGAAAGAGACCCAGTACTTA. Amino acids: CASGESGGKETQYL.

This sequence joins TRBV4-1 and TRBJ2-3; D not certain. Trimming stripped 4 bases from V and 0 bases from J, with 11 bases between. This CDR3 has 15 residues. Germline V lookup: CDR1 MGHRA, CDR2 YSYEKL. Written as DNA, the CDR3 is TGCGCCAGCAGCCGATCTCCCGGGAGCACAGATACGCAGTATTTT. It encodes CASSRSPGSTDTQYF.

This clonotype has a handful of counts. The chain joins TRBV10-2 to TRBJ2-1; TRBD2 agrees at 12 bases. The germline gives CDR1 WSHSY, CDR2 SAAADI. This CDR3 has 14 residues. The junction had 5 bases not matched to a gene; V was cut back by 5 bases and J by 9 bases. CDR3 nucleotide sequence: TGCGCCAGCAGTCTAGCGGGAGGGCCACGTGAGCAGTTCTTC. It translates to CASSLAGGPREQFF.

This clonotype was counted a single time. The junction and the germline gene differ at one end; a read error may be behind it. This chain connects TRBV11-3 to TRBJ2-2; possibly TRBD2 for D (5 bases). Per germline, CDR1 SGHNT and CDR2 YENEEA. CDR3 length equals 18 residues. The CDR3 DNA reads as TGTGCCAGCAGTTTCGGGGAACTACAGAGGGATAGGGCCGGGGAGCTATTTTTT. Protein sequence: CASSFGELQRDRAGELFF.

In its sample, this clonotype was seen a few times. The genes are TRBV12-3 or TRBV12-4 and TRBJ1-5; no definite D call. With 5 bases removed from V and 2 bases from J, the gap between germline ends came to 16 bases. The CDR3 length is 16 residues. Here the CDR3 reads CASSLSRTDGNQPQHF. The CDR3 region has the DNA TGTGCCAGCAGTCTATCCCGGACCGACGGCAATCAGCCCCAGCATTTT.

V is TRBV30 and J is TRBJ2-5, with 9 bases fitting TRBD1. Germline V lookup: CDR1 GTSNPN, CDR2 SVGIG (reference sequence). The ends lost 1 base at V and 4 bases at J; junction bases unmatched: 7. This CDR3 has 15 amino acids. CDR3: CAWSDGQGSRETQYF. The CDR3 coding sequence is TGTGCCTGGAGTGATGGACAGGGGAGTAGAGAGACCCAGTACTTC.

Remarks on this clonotype: Just one base apart from a much larger clone, this may be a read error. The V call is TRBV29-1, the J call TRBJ1-1, with a weak D call TRBD1 (6 bases). This CDR3 comprises 14 residues. Germline loops: CDR1 SQVTM, CDR2 ANQGSEA. V lost 6 bases and J lost 5, with 19 bases in between. The CDR3 nucleotides read TGCAGCGTCCAGACCACAGGGAAGAGAACTGAAGCTTTCTTT. It specifies CSVQTTGKRTEAFF.

With regard to this clonotype: The missing conserved phenylalanine or tryptophan at the end of this CDR3 makes a read error likely. CDR3 in DNA: TGTTCCGGTCGGGGAATCGGCGGGGAGCTGTTTCTT. It yields the protein CSGRGIGGELFL. The J gene is TRBJ2-2, the V gene TRBV12-3 or TRBV12-4; perhaps TRBD2 as D (5 bases). The CDR3 has 12 amino acids.

For this clonotype: The CDR3 does not end in the conserved phenylalanine or tryptophan, so this is likely a read error. The chain links TRBV6-2 or TRBV6-3 to TRBJ2-1; possible D gene TRBD1, 5 bases. Germline V CDR1 and CDR2: MNHEY, SVGEGT. This CDR3 contains 17 residues. CDR3 sequence (DNA): TGTACCAGCAGTCGATGGACACCCGTGAGCTCCTACAATGAGCAGTTCTTA. It translates to CTSSRWTPVSSYNEQFL.